Listed below are T cell receptor beta chains from one sample, sequenced in a study of T cells in Graves' hyperthyroidism and ophthalmopathy. Using its own MiXCR run on the multiplex PCR reads, TCRdb lists one record per CDR3 protein. The table records 540,000 or so distinct CDR3 sequences, 35% to 55% of them present only once. Material for sequencing was peripheral blood or thyroid tissue (not recorded which). The receptor source for this set is an adult woman with Graves' disease, either hyperthyroidism or ophthalmopathy (not recorded which). Each CDR3 is given with its conserved first and last residue. Fields, in order: clone size, D gene, V gene, J gene, CDR3 length, CDR3 DNA, CDR3 protein. The D gene is left open where the match is weak. Expanded clones get a size class; other rows say once, few or many, or leave the size out.

many	TRBD1	TRBV4-1	TRBJ1-5	16	TGCGCCAGCAGCCAATTTTACGCACAGGGGGCTCAGCCCCAGCATTTT	CASSQFYAQGAQPQHF
few	TRBD2	TRBV2	TRBJ2-5	16	TGTGCCAGCAGTGAACTAGCGGGGGGGCTGGTGGAGACCCAGTACTTC	CASSELAGGLVETQYF
NA	TRBD1	TRBV19	TRBJ1-1	14	TGTGCCAGTAGGACCAGACAGGGCGTCTCTGAAGCTTTCTTT	CASRTRQGVSEAFF
NA	TRBD2	TRBV24-1	TRBJ2-5	15	TGTGCCACCAGTGATCCCGGACTAGCGGCAGAGACCCAGTACTTC	CATSDPGLAAETQYF
NA	TRBD1	TRBV4-1	TRBJ2-5	17	TGCGCCAGCAGCCAAGAAACAGGGGGAGCTCTCCTAGAGCCCCAGTACTTC	CASSQETGGALLEPQYF
NA	NA	TRBV20-1	TRBJ2-2	14	TGCAGTGCTAGAGGGGGAAACGCGACGGGGGAGCTGTTTTTT	CSARGGNATGELFF
many	NA	TRBV2	TRBJ2-7	13	TGTGCCAGCAGGGAAAGATTAACCTACGAGCAGTACTTC	CASRERLTYEQYF
NA	NA	TRBV7-2	TRBJ1-5	12	TGTGCCAGCACAAGTTTAGGGGGGCCCCAGCATTTT	CASTSLGGPQHF
many	NA	TRBV27	TRBJ2-7	13	TGTGCCAGCAGTGCCCCGGGAACCTACGAGCAGTACTTC	CASSAPGTYEQYF
many	NA	TRBV19	TRBJ1-2	14	TGTGCCAGTACCTCGGGTCCGAGAGGCTATGGCTACACCTTC	CASTSGPRGYGYTF
NA	TRBD2	TRBV6-5	TRBJ2-7	16	TGTGCCAGCAGAACAAGACTAGCGGGAGGGACCGGGGAGCTGTACTTC	CASRTRLAGGTGELYF
few	TRBD1	TRBV7-2	TRBJ1-2	16	TGTGCCAGCAGCTTAGGACAGGGGGCGCTCAGTGATGGCTACACCTTC	CASSLGQGALSDGYTF
NA	NA	TRBV2	TRBJ1-1	14	TGTGCCAGCAGTGTTGACACTGGAAACACTGAAGCTTTCTTT	CASSVDTGNTEAFF
NA	NA	TRBV25-1	TRBJ1-5	13	TGTGCTAGAGATTGGAGGGGCGGACAGCCCCAGCATTTT	CARDWRGGQPQHF
NA	NA	TRBV12-3/TRBV12-4	TRBJ1-2	13	TGTGCCAGCAGCTTGAGGGCAGGGACCGGCTACACCTTC	CASSLRAGTGYTF
NA	NA	TRBV7-2	TRBJ1-3	11	TGTGCCAGCAGTGAGGACTCCACCATATATTTT	CASSEDSTIYF
many	NA	TRBV18	TRBJ2-5	13	TGTGCCAGCTCACCAACACAGCAAGAGACCCAGTACTTC	CASSPTQQETQYF